The T cell receptor (beta chain) described here comes from a study of human T cells and chemical hapten exposure. In this sample, this clonotype turned up a few times. The CDR3 covers 15 residues. Deletions cut 8 bases from V and 7 bases from J, with 22 bases between. Germline V gives CDR1 MDHEN, CDR2 SYDVKM. From the RACE reads, TCRdb called clonotypes with MiXCR, one entry per CDR3 protein. The sample yields tens of thousands of distinct CDR3 sequences, about 9.4% seen once. Time point defined: patch test 2, 6 weeks after DPC sensitization. The treatment is: therapeutic diphenylcyclopropenone sensitization with weekly scalp DPC.

The TCR originated in a woman between 50 and 59 years old with alopecia areata. Some clones in this sample may be carry-over from other donors' samples. The chain carries TRBV28 and TRBJ2-3, with TRBD1 as a possible D gene (7 bases). The sequencing used whole blood, collected in connection with sensitization to the hapten diphenylcyclopropenone (DPC). Here the CDR3 reads CASGLPGQQSHTQYF. The CDR3 DNA reads TGTGCCAGCGGACTACCGGGACAGCAATCGCATACGCAGTATTTT.